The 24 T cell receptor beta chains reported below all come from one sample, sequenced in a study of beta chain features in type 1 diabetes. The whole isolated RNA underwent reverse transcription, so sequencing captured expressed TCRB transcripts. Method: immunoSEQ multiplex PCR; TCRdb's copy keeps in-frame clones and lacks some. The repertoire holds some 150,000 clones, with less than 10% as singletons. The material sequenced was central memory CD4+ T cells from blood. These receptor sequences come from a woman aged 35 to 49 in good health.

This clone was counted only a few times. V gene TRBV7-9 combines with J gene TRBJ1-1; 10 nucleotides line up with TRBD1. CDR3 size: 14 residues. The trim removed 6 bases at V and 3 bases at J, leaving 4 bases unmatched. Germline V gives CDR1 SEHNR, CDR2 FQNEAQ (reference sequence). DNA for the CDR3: TGTGCCAGCAGGCAAGGACAGGGGGACACTGAAGCTTTCTTT. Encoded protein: CASRQGQGDTEAFF.

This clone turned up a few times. The CDR3 is CASSDLGAHEQYF. The CDR3 bases are TGCGCCAGCAGTGACTTAGGGGCGCACGAGCAGTACTTC. V and J are TRBV10-2 and TRBJ2-7, with a weak D call TRBD1 (5 bases). Germline CDR1 is WSHSY and CDR2 is SAAADI. CDR3 length equals 13 residues. Trimming removed 3 bases at V and 5 bases at J, with 11 bases between.

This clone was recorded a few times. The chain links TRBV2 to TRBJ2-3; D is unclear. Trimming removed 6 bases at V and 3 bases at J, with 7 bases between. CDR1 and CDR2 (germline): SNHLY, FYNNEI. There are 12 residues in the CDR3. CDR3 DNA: TGTGCCAGCAGCTCGGGTACAGATACGCAGTATTTT. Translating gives CASSSGTDTQYF.

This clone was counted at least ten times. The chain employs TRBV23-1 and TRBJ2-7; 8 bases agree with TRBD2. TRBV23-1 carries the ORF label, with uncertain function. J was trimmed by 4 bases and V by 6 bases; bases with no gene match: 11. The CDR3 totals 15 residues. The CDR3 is CASSRRPSGLYEQYF. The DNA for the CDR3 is TGCGCCAGCAGCCGCAGGCCTAGCGGGTTATACGAGCAGTACTTC.

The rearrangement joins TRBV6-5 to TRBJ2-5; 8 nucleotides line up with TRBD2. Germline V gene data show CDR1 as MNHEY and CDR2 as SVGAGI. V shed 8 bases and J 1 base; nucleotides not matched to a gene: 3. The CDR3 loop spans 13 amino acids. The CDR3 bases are TGTGCCAGCGAAACTAGCGGCCAAGAGACCCAGTACTTC. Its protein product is CASETSGQETQYF.

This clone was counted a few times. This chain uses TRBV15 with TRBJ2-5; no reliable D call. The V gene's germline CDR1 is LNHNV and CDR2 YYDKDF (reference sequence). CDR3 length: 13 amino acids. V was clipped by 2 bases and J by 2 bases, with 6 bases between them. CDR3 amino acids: CATSRTSQETQYF. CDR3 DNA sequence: TGTGCCACCAGCAGAACTTCTCAAGAGACCCAGTACTTC.

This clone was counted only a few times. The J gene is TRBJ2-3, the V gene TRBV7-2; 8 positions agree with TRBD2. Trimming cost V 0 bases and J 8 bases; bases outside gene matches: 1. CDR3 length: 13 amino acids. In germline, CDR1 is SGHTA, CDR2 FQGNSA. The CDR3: CASSLASGITQYF. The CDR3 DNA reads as TGTGCCAGCAGCTTAGCTAGCGGGATTACGCAGTATTTT.

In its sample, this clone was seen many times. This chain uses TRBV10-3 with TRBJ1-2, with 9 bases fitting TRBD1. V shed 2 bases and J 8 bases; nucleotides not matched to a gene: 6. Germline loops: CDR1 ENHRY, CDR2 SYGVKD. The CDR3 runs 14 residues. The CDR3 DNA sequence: TGTGCCATCAGTGAGAGGACAGGGGAGGAGGGCTACACCTTC. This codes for CAISERTGEEGYTF.

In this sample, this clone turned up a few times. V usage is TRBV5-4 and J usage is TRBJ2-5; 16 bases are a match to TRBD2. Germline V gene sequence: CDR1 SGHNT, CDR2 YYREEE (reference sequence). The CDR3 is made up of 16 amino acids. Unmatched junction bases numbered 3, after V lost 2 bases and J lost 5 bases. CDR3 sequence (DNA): TGTGCCAGCAGCTTCGGGACTAGCGGGGGGGCCGAGACCCAGTACTTC. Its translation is CASSFGTSGGAETQYF. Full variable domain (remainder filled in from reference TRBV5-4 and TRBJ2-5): ETGVTQSPTHLIKTRGQQVTLRCSSQSGHNTVSWYQQALGQGPQFIFQYYREEENGRGNFPPRFSGLQFPNYSSELNVNALELDDSALYLCASSFGTSGGAETQYFGPGTRLLVL.

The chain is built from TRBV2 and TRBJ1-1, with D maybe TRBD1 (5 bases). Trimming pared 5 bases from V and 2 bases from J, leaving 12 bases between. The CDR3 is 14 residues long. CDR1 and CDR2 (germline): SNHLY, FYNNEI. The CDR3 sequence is CASSLQGLNTEAFF. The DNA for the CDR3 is TGTGCCAGCAGTCTTCAGGGTCTCAACACTGAAGCTTTCTTT. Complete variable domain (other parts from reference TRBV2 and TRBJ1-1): EPEVTQTPSHQVTQMGQEVILRCVPISNHLYFYWYRQILGQKVEFLVSFYNNEISEKSEIFDDQFSVERPDGSNFTLKIRSTKLEDSAMYFCASSLQGLNTEAFFGQGTRLTVV.

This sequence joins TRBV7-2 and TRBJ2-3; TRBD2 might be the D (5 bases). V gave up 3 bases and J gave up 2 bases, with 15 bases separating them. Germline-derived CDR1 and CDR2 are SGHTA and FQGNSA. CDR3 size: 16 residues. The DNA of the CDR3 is TGTGCCAGCAGCTTTGAGGGTCTACAGAACACAGATACGCAGTATTTT. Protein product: CASSFEGLQNTDTQYF.

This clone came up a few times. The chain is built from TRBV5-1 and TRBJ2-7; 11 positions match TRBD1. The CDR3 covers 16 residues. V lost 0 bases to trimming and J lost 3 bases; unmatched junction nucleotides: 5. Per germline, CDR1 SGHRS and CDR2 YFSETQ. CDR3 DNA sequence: TGCGCCAGCAGCTTGGCCCCGGGACAGGGGGTCTACGAGCAGTACTTC. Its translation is CASSLAPGQGVYEQYF.

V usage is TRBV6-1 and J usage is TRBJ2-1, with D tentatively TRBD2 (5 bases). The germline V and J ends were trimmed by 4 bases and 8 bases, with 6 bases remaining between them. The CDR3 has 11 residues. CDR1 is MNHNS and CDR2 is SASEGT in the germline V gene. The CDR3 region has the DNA TGTGCCAGCAGTGCGCGGGATGAGCAGTTCTTC. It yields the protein CASSARDEQFF.

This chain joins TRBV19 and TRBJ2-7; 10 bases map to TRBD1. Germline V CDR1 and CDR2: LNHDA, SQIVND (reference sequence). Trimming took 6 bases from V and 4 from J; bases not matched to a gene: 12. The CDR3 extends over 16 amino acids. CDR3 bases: TGTGCCAGTAGCGACCCGACAGGGGGCGACGGGTACGAGCAGTACTTC. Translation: CASSDPTGGDGYEQYF.

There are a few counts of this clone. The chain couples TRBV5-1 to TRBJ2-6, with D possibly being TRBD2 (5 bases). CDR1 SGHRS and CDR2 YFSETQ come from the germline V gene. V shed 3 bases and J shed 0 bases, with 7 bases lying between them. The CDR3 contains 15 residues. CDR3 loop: CASSSGISGANVLTF. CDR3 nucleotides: TGCGCCAGCAGCTCGGGGATCTCTGGGGCCAACGTCCTGACTTTC.

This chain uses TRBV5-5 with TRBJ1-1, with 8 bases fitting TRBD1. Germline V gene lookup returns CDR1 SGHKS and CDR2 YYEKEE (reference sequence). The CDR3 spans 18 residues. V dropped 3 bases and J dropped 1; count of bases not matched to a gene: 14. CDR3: CASSSILADRVKNTEAFF. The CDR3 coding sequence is TGTGCCAGCAGCTCAATATTGGCGGACAGGGTAAAGAACACTGAAGCTTTCTTT.

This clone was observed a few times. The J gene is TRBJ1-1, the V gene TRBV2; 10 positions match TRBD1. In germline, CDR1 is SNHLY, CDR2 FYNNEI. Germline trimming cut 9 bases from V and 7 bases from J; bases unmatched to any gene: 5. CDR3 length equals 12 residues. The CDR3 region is CASRDRGYEAFF. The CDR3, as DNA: TGTGCCAGTCGGGACAGGGGCTATGAAGCTTTCTTT.

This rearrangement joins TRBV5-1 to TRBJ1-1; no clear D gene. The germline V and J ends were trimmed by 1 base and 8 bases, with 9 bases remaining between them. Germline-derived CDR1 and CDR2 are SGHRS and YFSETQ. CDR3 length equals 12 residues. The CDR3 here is CASSLTVSEAFF. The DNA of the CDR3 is TGCGCCAGCAGCTTGACGGTGTCCGAAGCTTTCTTT.

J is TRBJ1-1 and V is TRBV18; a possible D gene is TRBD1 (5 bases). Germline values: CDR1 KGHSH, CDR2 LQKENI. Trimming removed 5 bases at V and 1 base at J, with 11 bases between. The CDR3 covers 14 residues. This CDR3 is CASSTQTENTEAFF. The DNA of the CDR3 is TGTGCCAGCTCAACCCAGACAGAGAACACTGAAGCTTTCTTT.

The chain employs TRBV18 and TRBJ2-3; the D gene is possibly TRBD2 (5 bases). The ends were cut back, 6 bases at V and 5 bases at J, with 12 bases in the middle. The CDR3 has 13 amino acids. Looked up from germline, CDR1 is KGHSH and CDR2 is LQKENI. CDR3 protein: CASSPGEGDTQYF. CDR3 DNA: TGTGCCAGCTCCCCGGGCGAGGGAGATACGCAGTATTTT.

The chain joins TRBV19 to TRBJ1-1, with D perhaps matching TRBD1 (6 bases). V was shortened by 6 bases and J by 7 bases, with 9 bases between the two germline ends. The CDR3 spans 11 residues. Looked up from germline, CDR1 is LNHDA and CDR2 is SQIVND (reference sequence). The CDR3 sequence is CASRRTVEAFF. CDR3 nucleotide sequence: TGTGCCAGTAGGCGGACAGTTGAAGCTTTCTTT.

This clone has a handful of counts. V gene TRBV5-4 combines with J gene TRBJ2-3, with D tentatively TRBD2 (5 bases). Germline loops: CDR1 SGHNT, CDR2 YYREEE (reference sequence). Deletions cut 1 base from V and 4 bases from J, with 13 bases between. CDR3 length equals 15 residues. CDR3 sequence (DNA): TGTGCCAGCAGCTTGTCCGGACTCAGCCCAGATACGCAGTATTTT. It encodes CASSLSGLSPDTQYF. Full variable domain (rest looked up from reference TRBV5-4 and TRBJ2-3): ETGVTQSPTHLIKTRGQQVTLRCSSQSGHNTVSWYQQALGQGPQFIFQYYREEENGRGNFPPRFSGLQFPNYSSELNVNALELDDSALYLCASSLSGLSPDTQYFGPGTRLTVL.

The CDR3 DNA follows: TGTGCCAGCAGGGGACAGGGGAGTAACTATGGCTACACCTTC. Its translation: CASRGQGSNYGYTF. The genes are TRBV28 and TRBJ1-2; 10 bases match TRBD1. The germline V gene encodes CDR1 MDHEN and CDR2 SYDVKM. V lost 6 bases, J lost 1 base, and 2 bases stayed unmatched. The CDR3 sequence is 14 residues long.

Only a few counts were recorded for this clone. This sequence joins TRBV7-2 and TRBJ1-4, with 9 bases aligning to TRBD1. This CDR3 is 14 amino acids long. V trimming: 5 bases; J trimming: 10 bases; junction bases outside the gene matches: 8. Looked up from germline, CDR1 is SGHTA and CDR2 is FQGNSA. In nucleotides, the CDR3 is TGTGCCAGCAGCAAAGGGACAGGGTTGGGAAAACTGTTTTTT. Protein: CASSKGTGLGKLFF.